The TCR beta chain described here comes from a study of graft-versus-host responses after intestinal transplantation. General study points: Recipient marrow contained GvH clones, some of which appeared first in ileum or blood. Researchers found peak circulating GvH clone levels linked to early post-transplant HvG declines. When patients had graft-donor T cell macrochimerism, their allografts held high graft-versus-host to host-versus-graft clonal ratios.

This CDR3 region has 12 residues. V lost 1 base and J lost 11; bases outside the gene matches: 2. Germline V CDR1 and CDR2: LNHDA, SQIVND (reference sequence). Assay: immunoSEQ multiplex PCR; the TCRdb copy retains only in-frame clones and omits some. The data contain 11,000 to 15,000 clones, more than 65% of them singletons. A single count supports this clone. No antigen is known for it. The graft tissue was processed, and this released both intraepithelial and lamina propria lymphocytes. V gene TRBV19 combines with J gene TRBJ2-1; 7 bases map to TRBD2. This TCR was sampled from a human patient who received an intestinal transplant, so some T cells may come from the graft donor. The sequences come from ileum tissue, collected 27 days after intestinal transplant. CDR3 region: CASSIAGGKQFF. The CDR3 DNA sequence: TGTGCCAGTAGTATAGCGGGGGGAAAGCAGTTCTTC.